The rows below give T cell receptor beta chains drawn from one sample of a study of glioma-infiltrating T cells after dendritic cell vaccination. Using immunoSEQ multiplex PCR, the repertoire was profiled, and TCRdb retains in-frame clones only, with some absent. In the table there are about 87,000 clones, roughly 89% of which are singletons. Sequencing used blood, obtained before dendritic cell vaccination. The receptors shown here come from a human donor with glioblastoma. Both conserved end residues are part of each CDR3. Fields, in order: CDR3 length, clone size, J gene, V gene, D gene, CDR3 DNA, CDR3 protein. The D gene is left open where the match is weak. The size field is filled for only some rows; it gives once, few, many or a size class.

length: 15
size: .
J: TRBJ2-5
V: TRBV28
D: .
DNA: TGTGCCAGCAGTTTACCCACAGGGAAGGGGCAGACCCAGTACTTC
CDR3: CASSLPTGKGQTQYF

length: 14
size: .
J: TRBJ2-7
V: TRBV2
D: TRBD2
DNA: TGTGCCAGCAGTAGTAGCGGGGGGGCATACGAGCAGTACTTC
CDR3: CASSSSGGAYEQYF

length: 16
size: .
J: TRBJ1-6
V: TRBV7-3
D: TRBD1
DNA: TGTGCCAGCAGCCTAGAGGGACAGATAGTATCTTCACCCCTCCACTTT
CDR3: CASSLEGQIVSSPLHF

length: 16
size: .
J: TRBJ2-7
V: TRBV19
D: TRBD2
DNA: TGTGCCAGTAGTAACTCCGGGACTAGCGGGAGATACGAGCAGTACTTC
CDR3: CASSNSGTSGRYEQYF

length: 12
size: .
J: TRBJ1-1
V: TRBV5-1
D: TRBD1
DNA: TGCGCCAGCAGCTGGGAACAGGGGCAAGCTTTCTTT
CDR3: CASSWEQGQAFF

length: 14
size: .
J: TRBJ2-7
V: TRBV10-3
D: TRBD1
DNA: TGTGCCATCAGAGAGGGACAGGGGGCTTACGAGCAGTACTTC
CDR3: CAIREGQGAYEQYF

length: 14
size: .
J: TRBJ2-7
V: TRBV18
D: .
DNA: TGTGCCAGCTCCCAGGCGGGGAGCCAATACGAGCAGTACTTC
CDR3: CASSQAGSQYEQYF

length: 11
size: .
J: TRBJ2-7
V: TRBV10-3
D: .
DNA: TGTGCCATCAGTGATACTTACGAGCAGTACTTC
CDR3: CAISDTYEQYF

length: 13
size: .
J: TRBJ1-2
V: TRBV19
D: TRBD1
DNA: TGTGCCAGTAGTATCGACAGGGACTATGGCTACACCTTC
CDR3: CASSIDRDYGYTF

length: 11
size: .
J: TRBJ1-2
V: TRBV5-6
D: .
DNA: TGTGCCAGCAGCTTGGCAGGGGGCTACACCTTC
CDR3: CASSLAGGYTF

length: 15
size: .
J: TRBJ2-7
V: TRBV14
D: .
DNA: TGTGCCAGCAGCCAGGGGCTAGCGAATTCCTACGAGCAGTACTTC
CDR3: CASSQGLANSYEQYF

length: 13
size: .
J: TRBJ1-1
V: TRBV7-8
D: .
DNA: TGTGCCAGCCAACGCGAGTTTGACACTGAAGCTTTCTTT
CDR3: CASQREFDTEAFF

length: 12
size: once
J: TRBJ2-7
V: TRBV29-1
D: TRBD1
DNA: TGCAGCGTCCGGGACAGTGCCTACGAGCAGTACTTC
CDR3: CSVRDSAYEQYF

length: 12
size: .
J: TRBJ1-1
V: TRBV30
D: .
DNA: TGTGCCTGGAGTCTGCAGGACACTGAAGCTTTCTTT
CDR3: CAWSLQDTEAFF

length: 17
size: once
J: TRBJ2-2
V: TRBV9
D: .
DNA: TGTGCCAGCAGCGTAGCGTCTGGGGCGAACCCCACCGGGGAGCTGTTTTTT
CDR3: CASSVASGANPTGELFF

length: 16
size: .
J: TRBJ2-5
V: TRBV19
D: TRBD2
DNA: TGTGCCAGTAGCACCTGGGTAGCGGGAGAGGGTGAGACCCAGTACTTC
CDR3: CASSTWVAGEGETQYF

length: 13
size: .
J: TRBJ2-7
V: TRBV4-1
D: .
DNA: TGCGCCAGCAGCCAAGTCGGGGGTTTCGTGCAGTACTTC
CDR3: CASSQVGGFVQYF

length: 12
size: once
J: TRBJ2-1
V: TRBV5-6
D: TRBD1
DNA: TGTGCCAGCAGCCAGGGACAGTATGAGCAGTTCTTC
CDR3: CASSQGQYEQFF